Below, 24 T cell receptor beta chains from the same sample are listed, as sequenced in a study of CD8 T cells in ankylosing spondylitis. One entry per CDR3 protein results from TCRdb running MiXCR on the 5' RACE reads. The table records under 250,000 distinct CDR3 sequences, about a quarter of them present only once. The sequenced sample consisted of blood, either unsorted or a sorted T cell fraction (not recorded which). These receptors were collected from a male donor with ankylosing spondylitis or in good health (not recorded which).

This clonotype was seen a handful of times. The chain employs TRBV20-1 and TRBJ2-7; the D call may be TRBD1 or TRBD2 (6 bases each). V gave up 0 bases and J gave up 0 bases, with 15 bases separating them. The CDR3 totals 16 residues. CDR1 DFQATT and CDR2 SNEGSKA come from the germline V gene (reference sequence). The CDR3 region is CSARDLSGGGSYEQYF. Here the CDR3 DNA reads TGCAGTGCTAGAGATTTGAGCGGAGGGGGCTCCTACGAGCAGTACTTC.

This clonotype was seen a handful of times. V is TRBV12-3 or TRBV12-4 and J is TRBJ1-1; perhaps TRBD1 as D (5 bases). The CDR3 has 14 residues. With 2 bases removed from V and 3 bases from J, the gap between germline ends came to 10 bases. The CDR3 is CASSLQPGDTEAFF. The CDR3 region has the DNA TGTGCCAGCAGTTTACAACCGGGGGACACTGAAGCTTTCTTT.

The gene calls are TRBV6-2 or TRBV6-3 and TRBJ2-2, with 7 bases identical to TRBD1. The CDR3 has 15 amino acids. Germline CDR1 reads MNHEY; CDR2 reads SVGEGT. The junction had 6 bases not matched to a gene; V was cut back by 5 bases and J by 3 bases. CDR3 bases: TGTGCCAGCAGTCCAATCGACAGGGACACCGGGGAGCTGTTTTTT. Encoded protein: CASSPIDRDTGELFF.

This clonotype was detected many times. The CDR3 nucleotides are TGTGCCACCAGTGACAGGGTGGTCAATGAGCAGTTCTTC. Its protein is CATSDRVVNEQFF. This chain joins TRBV24-1 and TRBJ2-1; perhaps TRBD1 as D (5 bases). The CDR3 loop spans 13 amino acids. Germline lookup yields CDR1 KGHDR and CDR2 SFDVKD. V lost 4 bases to trimming and J lost 6 bases, with 9 bases between them.

The V gene is TRBV20-1, the J gene TRBJ2-1; D ambiguous. V lost 6 bases, J lost 1 base, and 13 bases lay in between. The CDR3 has 14 residues. Germline values: CDR1 DFQATT, CDR2 SNEGSKA (reference sequence). This CDR3 is CSAATDGSYNEQFF. The CDR3 region has the DNA TGCAGTGCCGCAACAGATGGTTCCTACAATGAGCAGTTCTTC.

A few counts support this clonotype. The chain is built from TRBV20-1 and TRBJ2-5; the D is unclear. Trimming pared 3 bases from V and 2 bases from J, leaving 16 bases between. Germline loops: CDR1 DFQATT, CDR2 SNEGSKA (reference sequence). This CDR3 spans 15 amino acids. CDR3 amino acids: CSASQAAPRQETQYF. Here the CDR3 DNA reads TGCAGTGCTAGCCAGGCTGCCCCTCGGCAAGAGACCCAGTACTTC.

This clonotype was recorded many times. The genes are TRBV3-1 and TRBJ2-2, with 7 bases identical to TRBD2. Trimming cost V 0 bases and J 6 bases; bases outside gene matches: 1. Germline loops: CDR1 LGHDT, CDR2 YNNKEL (reference sequence). The CDR3 sequence is 14 residues long. CDR3 nucleotides: TGTGCCAGCAGCCAAGACAGCGGGGCCGGGGAGCTGTTTTTT. Its protein is CASSQDSGAGELFF.

V is TRBV5-5 and J is TRBJ2-6, with TRBD1 matching 11 bases. Germline V gives CDR1 SGHKS, CDR2 YYEKEE (reference sequence). J lost 3 bases, V lost 4 bases, and 6 bases had no gene match. The CDR3 has 17 amino acids. CDR3 DNA: TGTGCCAGCAGCACGGGACAGGGGGTCTTTGGGGCCAACGTCCTGACTTTC. Translating it yields CASSTGQGVFGANVLTF. Filled out from reference TRBV5-5 and TRBJ2-6, the complete variable domain reads DAGVTQSPTHLIKTRGQQVTLRCSPISGHKSVSWYQQVLGQGPQFIFQYYEKEERGRGNFPDRFSARQFPNYSSELNVNALLLGDSALYLCASSTGQGVFGANVLTFGAGSRLTVL.

J is TRBJ1-2 and V is TRBV5-5; TRBD1 aligns across 7 bases. Looked up from germline, CDR1 is SGHKS and CDR2 is YYEKEE (reference sequence). V lost 1 base and J lost 3; bases outside the gene matches: 9. This CDR3 spans 16 amino acids. The CDR3, as DNA: TGTGCCAGCAGCTTGTTGGCGGGACAGTCAGACTATGGCTACACCTTC. Residues: CASSLLAGQSDYGYTF. Supplemented by reference TRBV5-5 and TRBJ1-2, the full variable domain reads DAGVTQSPTHLIKTRGQQVTLRCSPISGHKSVSWYQQVLGQGPQFIFQYYEKEERGRGNFPDRFSARQFPNYSSELNVNALLLGDSALYLCASSLLAGQSDYGYTFGSGTRLTVV.

The rearrangement links TRBV20-1 to TRBJ2-7, with D possibly TRBD2 on 5 matching bases. Trimming cost V 6 bases and J 6 bases, with 12 bases left between them. Germline V lookup: CDR1 DFQATT, CDR2 SNEGSKA (reference sequence). CDR3 length equals 11 residues. The CDR3 sequence is CSASGVTEQYF. For the CDR3, the DNA is TGCAGTGCATCCGGGGTTACCGAGCAGTACTTC.

The chain couples TRBV29-1 to TRBJ2-1; 8 nucleotides agree with TRBD2. V gave up 6 bases and J gave up 2 bases; unmatched junction bases: 6. The CDR3 loop spans 14 amino acids. Germline V lookup: CDR1 SQVTM, CDR2 ANQGSEA. Here the CDR3 reads CSVSAGVAYNEQFF. The CDR3 DNA reads as TGCAGCGTCTCAGCGGGAGTCGCCTACAATGAGCAGTTCTTC.

This clonotype was picked up many times. V is TRBV12-3 or TRBV12-4 and J is TRBJ2-1; no definite D call. The CDR3 is made up of 12 amino acids. The ends were cut back, 7 bases at V and 2 bases at J, with 6 bases in the middle. As DNA, the CDR3 is TGTGCCAGCACAAGCCCCTACAATGAGCAGTTCTTC. As protein: CASTSPYNEQFF.

This clonotype was detected ten times or more. The chain is built from TRBV12-3 or TRBV12-4 and TRBJ2-5, with 13 positions matching TRBD2. V lost 6 bases, J lost 5 bases, and 12 bases stayed unmatched. The CDR3 length is 17 residues. CDR3 region: CASSPPRTSGSGETQYF. The CDR3 bases are TGTGCCAGCAGCCCCCCTCGGACTAGCGGGAGCGGGGAGACCCAGTACTTC.

This clonotype was counted at least ten times. The V and J genes are TRBV20-1 and TRBJ2-1; 8 nucleotides align to TRBD2. Germline V gene sequence: CDR1 DFQATT, CDR2 SNEGSKA (reference sequence). The V gene end was trimmed by 5 bases and the J gene end by 0 bases; junction bases not matched to a gene: 9. The CDR3 is made up of 16 amino acids. The CDR3 is CSAHGREGPSYNEQFF. The CDR3, as DNA: TGCAGTGCTCACGGACGGGAGGGCCCCTCCTACAATGAGCAGTTCTTC.

V and J are TRBV6-5 and TRBJ1-2; D may be TRBD1 (5 bases). V gave up 0 bases and J gave up 7 bases, with 12 bases separating them. The CDR3 runs 14 residues. The germline V gene encodes CDR1 MNHEY and CDR2 SVGAGI. CDR3 DNA sequence: TGTGCCAGCAGTTACTCGACTGGGGCGGGTGGCTACACCTTC. Protein sequence: CASSYSTGAGGYTF.

This clonotype occurred a few times. The chain is built from TRBV20-1 and TRBJ2-7, with 8 bases that match TRBD2. Germline CDR1 reads DFQATT; CDR2 reads SNEGSKA (reference sequence). The CDR3 spans 15 residues. V gave up 2 bases and J gave up 4 bases; unmatched junction bases: 10. CDR3 sequence reads: CSARLKRGSGYEQYF. CDR3 coding DNA: TGCAGTGCTAGACTTAAGCGGGGGTCGGGGTACGAGCAGTACTTC.

This clonotype was detected many times. This chain joins TRBV6-2 or TRBV6-3 and TRBJ2-7, with 7 bases lining up with TRBD2. The CDR3 extends over 18 amino acids. CDR1 is MNHEY and CDR2 is SVGEGT in the germline V gene. With V trimmed by 0 bases and J by 4 bases, 15 bases remained unmatched. The CDR3 coding sequence is TGTGCCAGCAGTTACTCGCGTGAGTCTGGCGGGAGCTTGTACGAGCAGTACTTC. Translating it yields CASSYSRESGGSLYEQYF.

This clonotype has at least ten counts. V and J are TRBV5-1 and TRBJ1-2; TRBD1 aligns across 10 bases. Germline CDR1 and CDR2: SGHRS and YFSETQ. CDR3 length equals 15 residues. Trimming removed 4 bases from V and 1 base from J; junction bases left unmatched: 4. The CDR3, as DNA: TGCGCCAGCAGCGTCGGGACAGGGGTTAACTATGGCTACACCTTC. Translated, it gives CASSVGTGVNYGYTF. The full variable domain, in which reference TRBV5-1 and TRBJ1-2 provide the parts outside the CDR3, is KAGVTQTPRYLIKTRGQQVTLSCSPISGHRSVSWYQQTPGQGLQFLFEYFSETQRNKGNFPGRFSGRQFSNSRSEMNVSTLELGDSALYLCASSVGTGVNYGYTFGSGTRLTVV.

Comments on this clonotype: This could be a read error, since a much larger clone is one nucleotide away. V usage is TRBV21-1 and J usage is TRBJ2-1; TRBD2 is the table's D call and was not checked against the DNA. TRBV21-1 is assigned pseudogene status. CDR3 length: 11 residues. DNA of the CDR3: TGTGCCAGTAATGATGAGGGTGAGCAGTTCTTC. Its protein is CASNDEGEQFF.

Many counts were recorded for this clonotype. The rearrangement joins TRBV21-1 to TRBJ2-3. TRBV21-1 is classified as a pseudogene. The CDR3 extends over 17 amino acids. CDR3 residues: CASSKQLYRRSTDTQYF. DNA of the CDR3: TGTGCCAGCAGCAAACAACTTTATCGGCGCAGCACAGATACGCAGTATTTT.

The chain joins TRBV20-1 to TRBJ2-4, with 11 bases that match TRBD2. Germline V CDR1 and CDR2: DFQATT, SNEGSKA (reference sequence). This CDR3 spans 18 amino acids. V dropped 3 bases and J dropped 0; count of bases not matched to a gene: 10. The CDR3 region has the DNA TGCAGTGCTAGTTCGGGGACTAGCGGCGATATAGCCAAAAACATTCAGTACTTC. Translating it yields CSASSGTSGDIAKNIQYF.

The V gene is TRBV20-1, the J gene TRBJ2-7, with TRBD2 matching 7 bases. Losses at the gene ends were 6 bases for V and 2 bases for J; bases not matched to a gene: 10. The CDR3 contains 14 residues. CDR1 is DFQATT and CDR2 is SNEGSKA in the germline V gene (reference sequence). This CDR3 reads CSATGEGTPYEQYF. The DNA for the CDR3 is TGCAGTGCCACGGGGGAGGGAACTCCCTACGAGCAGTACTTC.

This chain uses TRBV20-1 with TRBJ1-4, with D unresolved. V was clipped by 6 bases and J by 4 bases, with 15 bases between them. CDR3 size: 14 residues. The germline V gene encodes CDR1 DFQATT and CDR2 SNEGSKA (reference sequence). This chain's CDR3 is CSAKRGSYNEKLFF. CDR3 nucleotides: TGCAGTGCGAAGAGAGGCAGCTATAATGAAAAACTGTTTTTT.

The V gene is TRBV20-1, the J gene TRBJ2-7; TRBD2 is a possible D gene (6 bases). From germline, CDR1 is DFQATT and CDR2 SNEGSKA (reference sequence). V lost 4 bases and J 6 bases, leaving 22 bases between the germline ends. The CDR3 is made up of 15 amino acids. CDR3: CSAKQRVGGLGEQYF. As DNA, the CDR3 is TGCAGTGCTAAACAGAGGGTGGGAGGTCTCGGCGAGCAGTACTTC.